Each of the 27 T cell receptor beta chains below was sequenced from the same sample in a study of cytomegalovirus exposure and HLA in healthy donors. The PCR contained 60 Vbeta and 13 Jbeta primers. Sequencing used immunoSEQ multiplex PCR; TCRdb keeps in-frame clones, though not all of them. The table lists about 270,000 clones, 65% to 85% of them singletons. Sequencing used PBMCs. These receptor sequences come from a female donor in good health and CMV-seronegative.

The chain employs TRBV25-1 and TRBJ1-1; 9 bases are shared with TRBD1. The V and J ends lost 7 bases and 1 base, in that order; junction bases with no gene match: 7. This CDR3 spans 15 amino acids. Germline V gives CDR1 MGHDK, CDR2 SYGVNS. CDR3 nucleotide sequence: TGTGCCAGCACTGACTGGACAGGGGAGAACACTGAAGCTTTCTTT. This encodes CASTDWTGENTEAFF.

The gene calls are TRBV29-1 and TRBJ1-4; D gene ambiguous. Trimming left V 5 bases short and J 7 bases short, with 8 bases between. Germline V gene data show CDR1 as SQVTM and CDR2 as ANQGSEA. The CDR3 contains 11 residues. The CDR3 DNA reads TGCAGCGTTAAAGTCGGTGAAAAACTGTTTTTT. The encoded protein is CSVKVGEKLFF.

The CDR3 reads CASSANRGGSYGYTF. Written as DNA, the CDR3 is TGTGCCAGCAGTGCCAACAGGGGAGGCAGCTATGGCTACACCTTC. This sequence joins TRBV6-1 and TRBJ1-2, with 7 bases aligning to TRBD1. Losses at the gene ends were 4 bases for V and 4 bases for J; bases not matched to a gene: 9. The CDR3 consists of 15 residues. The V gene's germline CDR1 is MNHNS and CDR2 SASEGT.

This clone came up a few times. This rearrangement joins TRBV7-6 to TRBJ2-3; D ambiguous. CDR3 size: 13 residues. V lost 6 bases and J 6 bases, leaving 13 bases between the germline ends. Germline V gives CDR1 SGHVS, CDR2 FNYEAQ. The CDR3 is CASSHTNYDTQYF. The CDR3 DNA reads as TGTGCCAGCAGTCACACGAACTACGATACGCAGTATTTT.

This rearrangement joins TRBV28 to TRBJ2-5, with 7 bases identical to TRBD1. The CDR3 loop spans 14 amino acids. Germline V gene lookup returns CDR1 MDHEN and CDR2 SYDVKM. The ends lost 5 bases at V and 5 bases at J; junction bases unmatched: 8. CDR3 residues: CASSVQGTGETQYF. The CDR3 DNA is TGTGCCAGCAGTGTACAGGGGACGGGGGAGACCCAGTACTTC.

The chain's CDR3 is CASRVTGDSYEQYF. In DNA, the CDR3 is TGTGCCAGCAGAGTGACAGGGGACTCCTACGAGCAGTACTTC. The V and J genes are TRBV21-1 and TRBJ2-7; the table gives TRBD1 as D, unverified against the DNA. TRBV21-1 is listed as a pseudogene. CDR3 length: 14 amino acids.

The rearrangement uses TRBV9 and TRBJ2-3, with 10 bases lining up with TRBD2. Germline V CDR1 and CDR2: SGDLS, YYNGEE. The CDR3 contains 14 residues. V lost 3 bases to trimming and J lost 4 bases; unmatched junction nucleotides: 2. In DNA, the CDR3 is TGTGCCAGCAGCGGTAGCGGGGGGCCAGATACGCAGTATTTT. It encodes CASSGSGGPDTQYF.

The V and J genes are TRBV5-6 and TRBJ1-5; 7 bases agree with TRBD1. V gave up 4 bases and J gave up 7 bases; unmatched junction bases: 5. Germline V CDR1 and CDR2: SGHDT, YYEEEE. CDR3 size: 13 residues. The CDR3 nucleotides are TGTGCCAGCAGCGAGGCAGGGGGGCAGCCCCAGCATTTT. This codes for CASSEAGGQPQHF. The whole variable domain, remainder taken from reference TRBV5-6 and TRBJ1-5, is DAGVTQSPTHLIKTRGQQVTLRCSPKSGHDTVSWYQQALGQGPQFIFQYYEEEERQRGNFPDRFSGHQFPNYSSELNVNALLLGDSALYLCASSEAGGQPQHFGDGTRLSIL.

The chain is built from TRBV29-1 and TRBJ1-4, with D possibly matching TRBD1 (5 bases). Trimming took off 7 bases at V and 10 bases at J, with 19 bases between the two ends. Germline V gene data show CDR1 as SQVTM and CDR2 as ANQGSEA. This CDR3 comprises 13 residues. The CDR3 sequence is CSAEAGPVGKLFF. In DNA form, the CDR3 reads TGCAGCGCCGAGGCGGGGCCGGTGGGAAAACTGTTTTTT.

This chain links TRBV15 with TRBJ2-1, with D possibly being TRBD1 (5 bases). This CDR3 contains 15 residues. V was clipped by 0 bases and J by 5 bases, with 11 bases between them. Germline V gene lookup returns CDR1 LNHNV and CDR2 YYDKDF (reference sequence). The CDR3 here is CATSRDWQGHNEQFF. As DNA, the CDR3 is TGTGCCACCAGCAGAGATTGGCAGGGCCACAATGAGCAGTTCTTC.

V is TRBV19 and J is TRBJ2-7; D might be TRBD1 (6 bases). Trimming removed 6 bases from V and 5 bases from J, with 8 bases in between. The CDR3 spans 11 residues. Germline-derived CDR1 and CDR2 are LNHDA and SQIVND (reference sequence). CDR3 in amino acids: CASRTGNEQYF. The CDR3 DNA sequence: TGTGCCAGTAGGACAGGTAACGAGCAGTACTTC.

The chain joins TRBV5-1 to TRBJ1-4, with 10 bases that match TRBD1. This CDR3 spans 15 amino acids. The germline V gene has CDR1 SGHRS and CDR2 YFSETQ. The trim removed 6 bases at V and 6 bases at J, leaving 8 bases unmatched. The CDR3 protein is CASKPPGQGHEKLFF. The CDR3 DNA reads as TGCGCCAGCAAACCCCCGGGACAGGGGCATGAAAAACTGTTTTTT. Variable domain in full (rest from reference TRBV5-1 and TRBJ1-4): KAGVTQTPRYLIKTRGQQVTLSCSPISGHRSVSWYQQTPGQGLQFLFEYFSETQRNKGNFPGRFSGRQFSNSRSEMNVSTLELGDSALYLCASKPPGQGHEKLFFGSGTQLSVL.

This chain joins TRBV28 and TRBJ2-2; 9 nucleotides match TRBD1. Germline assignment: CDR1 MDHEN and CDR2 SYDVKM. V was clipped by 4 bases and J by 5 bases; unmatched bases: 5. CDR3 length: 15 amino acids. The CDR3 loop is CASSSRQGDTGELFF. CDR3 nucleotide sequence: TGTGCCAGCAGTTCCAGACAGGGGGATACCGGGGAGCTGTTTTTT.

This clone has more than one count but fewer than ten. This chain uses TRBV11-3 with TRBJ2-1; D is possibly TRBD2 (6 bases). V was shortened by 0 bases and J by 2 bases, with 11 bases between the two germline ends. In germline, CDR1 is SGHNT, CDR2 YENEEA. CDR3 length: 16 amino acids. CDR3: CASSLDWGTAYNEQFF. CDR3 nucleotide sequence: TGTGCCAGCAGCTTAGACTGGGGGACTGCCTACAATGAGCAGTTCTTC. The full variable domain, with the rest looked up from reference TRBV11-3 and TRBJ2-1, is EAGVVQSPRYKIIEKKQPVAFWCNPISGHNTLYWYLQNLGQGPELLIRYENEEAVDDSQLPKDRFSAERLKGVDSTLKIQPAELGDSAVYLCASSLDWGTAYNEQFFGPGTRLTVL.

This chain joins TRBV7-9 and TRBJ1-2; 9 nucleotides agree with TRBD1. V lost 8 bases and J lost 4; bases outside the gene matches: 8. Germline V CDR1 and CDR2: SEHNR, FQNEAQ (reference sequence). CDR3 length: 14 residues. For the CDR3, the DNA is TGTGCCAGCTCGGGGGACAGGGTGGGCTATGGCTACACCTTC. This codes for CASSGDRVGYGYTF.

The gene calls are TRBV5-1 and TRBJ1-1, with TRBD1 matching over 9 bases. V was clipped by 4 bases and J by 2 bases; unmatched bases: 12. The CDR3 is made up of 17 amino acids. Germline V gene lookup returns CDR1 SGHRS and CDR2 YFSETQ. CDR3 nucleotides: TGCGCCAGCAGCCTACTACCTCCGGGACAGGGCAACACTGAAGCTTTCTTT. Amino acid sequence: CASSLLPPGQGNTEAFF.

The chain carries TRBV5-4 and TRBJ1-2; D gene unclear. The CDR3 loop spans 15 amino acids. Deletions cut 0 bases from V and 6 bases from J, with 15 bases between. Germline values: CDR1 SGHNT, CDR2 YYREEE (reference sequence). CDR3 protein: CASSLDMEGGHGYTF. DNA of the CDR3: TGTGCCAGCAGCTTGGATATGGAGGGAGGCCATGGCTACACCTTC.

The rearrangement uses TRBV30 and TRBJ2-6, with 9 bases aligning to TRBD1. This CDR3 spans 16 amino acids. With 0 bases clipped from V and 3 bases from J, the junction kept 3 bases outside the gene matches. Germline loops: CDR1 GTSNPN, CDR2 SVGIG (reference sequence). The CDR3 DNA follows: TGTGCCTGGAGTGTACAGGGGGCGTTTGGGGCCAACGTCCTGACTTTC. Its translation is CAWSVQGAFGANVLTF.

J is TRBJ2-3 and V is TRBV7-9; a weak D match, TRBD2 (5 bases). CDR3 length: 11 residues. CDR1 is SEHNR, CDR2 FQNEAQ, per germline (reference sequence). DNA of the CDR3: TGTGCGGGCCGACGGGGAGATACGCAGTATTTT. Residues: CAGRRGDTQYF.

The chain joins TRBV6-5 to TRBJ1-5; D is perhaps TRBD1 (6 bases). Germline lookup yields CDR1 MNHEY and CDR2 SVGAGI. The V gene lost 6 bases and the J gene lost 5 bases, with 11 bases spanning the gap. CDR3 length: 13 residues. As DNA, the CDR3 is TGTGCCAGCAGCCGGGGGGGGCATCAGCCCCAGCATTTT. Translated, it gives CASSRGGHQPQHF.

The V call is TRBV5-1, the J call TRBJ2-1; 11 bases line up with TRBD2. The ends lost 0 bases at V and 5 bases at J; junction bases unmatched: 4. CDR3 size: 16 residues. Germline V gene lookup returns CDR1 SGHRS and CDR2 YFSETQ. DNA for the CDR3: TGCGCCAGCAGCTTGGCCGGGACTAGCGGCGACAATGAGCAGTTCTTC. It yields the protein CASSLAGTSGDNEQFF.

This clone was observed once. V usage is TRBV4-2 and J usage is TRBJ2-1; 11 nucleotides align to TRBD2. The CDR3 sequence is 15 residues long. Germline V CDR1 and CDR2: LGHNA, YNFKEQ. V gave up 4 bases and J gave up 3 bases; unmatched junction bases: 2. The CDR3 bases are TGTGCCAGCAGCCGTGGGACTAGCGGCTACAATGAGCAGTTCTTC. It is translated as CASSRGTSGYNEQFF.

The rearrangement links TRBV5-1 to TRBJ2-1; 7 bases are shared with TRBD2. The junction had 7 bases not matched to a gene; V was cut back by 4 bases and J by 6 bases. Germline V gives CDR1 SGHRS, CDR2 YFSETQ. The CDR3 is made up of 14 amino acids. CDR3 coding DNA: TGCGCCAGCAGCCCGCCCCCGGGAGGCAATGAGCAGTTCTTC. It translates to CASSPPPGGNEQFF. The whole variable domain, remainder taken from reference TRBV5-1 and TRBJ2-1, is KAGVTQTPRYLIKTRGQQVTLSCSPISGHRSVSWYQQTPGQGLQFLFEYFSETQRNKGNFPGRFSGRQFSNSRSEMNVSTLELGDSALYLCASSPPPGGNEQFFGPGTRLTVL.

The chain joins TRBV4-1 to TRBJ2-6; the D is unclear. This CDR3 is 17 amino acids long. Germline V gene lookup returns CDR1 MGHRA and CDR2 YSYEKL. The V and J ends lost 0 bases and 1 base respectively, with 10 bases between them. CDR3 sequence (DNA): TGCGCCAGCAGCCAAGATCTCGGCGGTTCTGGGGCCAACGTCCTGACTTTC. Protein: CASSQDLGGSGANVLTF.

This clone was counted a few times. The CDR3 spells CASSFIRDSYEQYF. CDR3 in DNA: TGTGCCAGCAGTTTTATCAGGGACTCCTACGAGCAGTACTTC. The chain is built from TRBV27 and TRBJ2-7; TRBD1 might be the D (5 bases). The CDR3 runs 14 residues. Germline V gene data show CDR1 as MNHEY and CDR2 as SMNVEV (reference sequence). V lost 3 bases, J lost 0 bases, and 9 bases lay in between.

This clone was detected once. The chain employs TRBV5-1 and TRBJ2-1; a possible D gene is TRBD2 (6 bases). Germline V CDR1 and CDR2: SGHRS, YFSETQ. The V end was cut by 1 base, the J end by 5 bases, with 10 bases between. The CDR3 length is 14 residues. CDR3 loop: CASSLSIADNEQFF. The CDR3 nucleotides read TGCGCCAGCAGCTTGAGTATAGCGGACAATGAGCAGTTCTTC.

This chain links TRBV27 with TRBJ2-1; the match to TRBD2 covers 7 bases. The length of the CDR3 is 15 residues. The germline V gene encodes CDR1 MNHEY and CDR2 SMNVEV (reference sequence). With V trimmed by 5 bases and J by 5 bases, 9 bases remained unmatched. DNA for the CDR3: TGTGCCAGCAGTCGAAGGGACTATGCCAACAATGAGCAGTTCTTC. As protein: CASSRRDYANNEQFF.